The next 5 T cell receptor beta chains were all read from a single sample in a study of tumor and adjacent non-tumor tissue in lung cancer. The library came from three nested PCR rounds adapted from ARM-PCR protocols. MiXCR, applied by TCRdb to the multiplex PCR reads, yields one record per CDR3 protein. The sample records under 75,000 distinct CDR3 sequences, roughly 75% being singletons. The template was RNA from unsorted bulk tissue. Distant lung tissue was collected more than 3 cm away from the tumor edge. The source material was distant non-tumor lung tissue. The origin of the receptors is a woman aged 45-65 years with non-small cell lung cancer.

Comment on this clonotype: A much larger clone sits a single nucleotide away, making a read error possible. The V call is TRBV28, the J call TRBJ1-1; 7 bases align to TRBD1. The CDR3 runs to 13 residues. Germline assignment: CDR1 MDHEN and CDR2 SYDVKM. CDR3 sequence reads: CTSRTGRNTEAFF. The CDR3, as DNA: TGTACCAGCAGGACAGGCCGGAACACTGAAGCTTTCTTT. The full variable domain, in which reference TRBV28 and TRBJ1-1 provide the parts outside the CDR3, is DVKVTQSSRYLVKRTGEKVFLECVQDMDHENMFWYRQDPGLGLRLIYFSYDVKMKEKGDIPEGYSVSREKKERFSLILESASTNQTSMYLCTSRTGRNTEAFFGQGTRLTVV.

Regarding this clonotype: Given the absence of the conserved phenylalanine or tryptophan at the CDR3 end, a read error is likely. CDR3 DNA sequence: TGTGCCAGCAGTTCTCGACTAGCGGGATGGTCTGGGGCCAACATCCTGACTCTC. Amino acids: CASSSRLAGWSGANILTL. This rearrangement joins TRBV6-2 or TRBV6-3 to TRBJ2-6; 11 bases fit TRBD2. Germline-derived CDR1 and CDR2 are MNHEY and SVGEGT. There are 18 residues in the CDR3.

In the case of this clonotype: One end of the junction is discordant with germline, which a read error may explain. This rearrangement joins TRBV10-2 to TRBJ1-2; no firm D call. The germline V gene encodes CDR1 WSHSY and CDR2 SAAADI. The CDR3 is 13 amino acids. The CDR3 loop reads CAGSEDGSYGYTF. DNA for the CDR3: TGCGCCGGCAGCGAGGACGGTTCCTATGGCTACACCTTC.

As concerns this clonotype: The junction departs from germline at one end; a sequencing error may be responsible. The chain joins TRBV6-1 to TRBJ2-2; tentatively, D is TRBD2 (5 bases). The CDR3 runs 16 residues. Germline loops: CDR1 MNHNS, CDR2 SASEGT. CDR3 in amino acids: CASMRFSTVNTWELVF. CDR3 coding DNA: TGTGCCAGCATGCGGTTTTCAACAGTGAACACCTGGGAGCTGGTTTTT.

The gene calls are TRBV11-2 and TRBJ2-7; 8 bases agree with TRBD2. The ends lost 5 bases at V and 7 bases at J; junction bases unmatched: 28. Germline values: CDR1 SGHAT, CDR2 FQNNGV. The CDR3 has 20 amino acids. CDR3 sequence: CASSMSYGAQTSGSLGEQYF. CDR3 DNA: TGTGCCAGCAGCATGAGTTATGGGGCCCAGACAAGCGGGAGTCTTGGGGAGCAGTACTTC.